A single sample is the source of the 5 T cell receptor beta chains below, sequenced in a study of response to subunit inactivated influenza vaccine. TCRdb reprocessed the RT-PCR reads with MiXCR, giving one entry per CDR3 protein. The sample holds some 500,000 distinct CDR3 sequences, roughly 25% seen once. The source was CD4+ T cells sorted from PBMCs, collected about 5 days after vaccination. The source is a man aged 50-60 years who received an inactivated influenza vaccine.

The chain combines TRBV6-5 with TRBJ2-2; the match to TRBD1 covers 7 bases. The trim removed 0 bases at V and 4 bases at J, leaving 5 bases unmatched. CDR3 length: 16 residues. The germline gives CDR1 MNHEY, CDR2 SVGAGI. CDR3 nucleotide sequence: TGTGCCAGCAGTTACTCCAGACAGGGCGGCACCGGGGAGCTGTTTTTT. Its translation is CASSYSRQGGTGELFF.

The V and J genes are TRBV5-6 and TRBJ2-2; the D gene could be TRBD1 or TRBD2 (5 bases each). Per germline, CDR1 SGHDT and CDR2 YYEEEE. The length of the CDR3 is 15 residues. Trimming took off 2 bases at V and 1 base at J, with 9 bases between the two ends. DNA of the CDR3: TGTGCCAGCAGCTTTGTGGGGGAGAACACCGGGGAGCTGTTTTTT. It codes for CASSFVGENTGELFF. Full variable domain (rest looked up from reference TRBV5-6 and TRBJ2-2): DAGVTQSPTHLIKTRGQQVTLRCSPKSGHDTVSWYQQALGQGPQFIFQYYEEEERQRGNFPDRFSGHQFPNYSSELNVNALLLGDSALYLCASSFVGENTGELFFGEGSRLTVL.

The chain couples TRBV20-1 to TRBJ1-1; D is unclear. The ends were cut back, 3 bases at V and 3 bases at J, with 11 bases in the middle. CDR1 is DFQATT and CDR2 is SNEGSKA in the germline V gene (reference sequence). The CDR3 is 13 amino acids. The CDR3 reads CSASPVVHTEAFF. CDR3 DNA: TGCAGTGCTAGCCCTGTGGTCCACACTGAAGCTTTCTTT.

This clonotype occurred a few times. The CDR3 loop is CSGATDTQYF. CDR3 bases: TGCAGTGGAGCCACAGATACGCAGTATTTT. J is TRBJ2-3 and V is TRBV20-1; D is undetermined. Germline V lookup: CDR1 DFQATT, CDR2 SNEGSKA (reference sequence). The CDR3 is 10 residues long. Trimming took off 7 bases at V and 2 bases at J, with 4 bases between the two ends.

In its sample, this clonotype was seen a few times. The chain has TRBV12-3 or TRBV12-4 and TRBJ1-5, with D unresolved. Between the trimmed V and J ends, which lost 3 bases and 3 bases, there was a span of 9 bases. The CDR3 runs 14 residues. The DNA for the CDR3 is TGTGCCAGCAGTTTTGGGCGGCTCAATCAGCCCCAGCATTTT. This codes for CASSFGRLNQPQHF.